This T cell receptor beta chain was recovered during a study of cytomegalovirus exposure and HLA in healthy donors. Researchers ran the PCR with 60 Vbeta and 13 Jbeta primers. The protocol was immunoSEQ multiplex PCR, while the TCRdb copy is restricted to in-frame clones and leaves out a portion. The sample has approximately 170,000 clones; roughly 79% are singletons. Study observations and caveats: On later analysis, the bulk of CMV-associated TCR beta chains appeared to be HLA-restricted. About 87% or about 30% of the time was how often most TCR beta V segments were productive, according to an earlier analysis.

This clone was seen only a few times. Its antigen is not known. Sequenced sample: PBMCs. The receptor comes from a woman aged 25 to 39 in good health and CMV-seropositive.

DNA for the CDR3: TGTGCCTGGAGTAGACAGGGGTATAATCAGCCCCAGCATTTT. Translating gives CAWSRQGYNQPQHF. This chain connects TRBV30 to TRBJ1-5; 8 bases are a match to TRBD1. The germline V gene has CDR1 GTSNPN and CDR2 SVGIG (reference sequence). The CDR3 consists of 14 residues. V lost 2 bases and J lost 4; bases outside the gene matches: 4.